What follows are 10 T cell receptor beta chains derived from one specimen sequenced in a study of T-cell reconstitution after alpha-beta-depleted transplantation in children. Unique molecular identifiers tagged the TCRbeta library. Via MiXCR, TCRdb re-called the PCR reads, giving one row per CDR3 protein. The data hold 330,000 or so distinct CDR3 sequences, with 9.5% to 13% observed a single time. The starting material was PBMCs, obtained before TCRalphabeta/CD19-depleted stem cell transplant. These receptors were collected from a boy younger than two with acute myeloid leukemia, due to receive a stem cell transplant.

The rearrangement uses TRBV6-5 and TRBJ2-1; D perhaps matches TRBD2 (7 bases). From germline, CDR1 is MNHEY and CDR2 SVGAGI. The CDR3 has 15 residues. The V end was cut by 0 bases, the J end by 8 bases, with 14 bases between. CDR3 nucleotides: TGTGCCAGCAGTTACTCGGAGGGAGGGGGTCATGAGCAGTTCTTC. It specifies CASSYSEGGGHEQFF.

This clonotype was seen ten or more times. The gene calls are TRBV7-3 and TRBJ2-1, with D perhaps being TRBD1 or TRBD2 (5 bases each). Between the trimmed V and J ends, which lost 5 bases and 6 bases, there was a span of 20 bases. The germline V gene encodes CDR1 SGHTA and CDR2 FQGTGA. The CDR3 extends over 16 amino acids. The CDR3 coding sequence is TGTGCCAGCAGCCCTGGCCGGGGCCCTCCTGGCAATGAGCAGTTCTTC. Translated, it gives CASSPGRGPPGNEQFF. Complete variable domain (other parts from reference TRBV7-3 and TRBJ2-1): GAGVSQTPSNKVTEKGKYVELRCDPISGHTALYWYRQSLGQGPEFLIYFQGTGAADDSGLPNDRFFAVRPEGSVSTLKIQRTERGDSAVYLCASSPGRGPPGNEQFFGPGTRLTVL.

This clonotype showed up just once. A read error is possible here, since a much larger clone lies one base away. V usage is TRBV5-1 and J usage is TRBJ2-3; 7 bases are shared with TRBD2. V shed 0 bases, J shed 1 base, and the junction held 11 bases outside the gene matches. This CDR3 is 18 amino acids long. Germline values: CDR1 SGHRS, CDR2 YFSETQ. CDR3 amino acids: CASSLGLAARIGTDTQYF. DNA of the CDR3: TGCGCCAGCAGCTTGGGGCTAGCGGCACGGATTGGCACAGATACGCAGTATTTT.

This clonotype was found many times. The chain carries TRBV29-1 and TRBJ2-7; either TRBD1 or TRBD2 may fit D (5 bases each). CDR3 length: 12 amino acids. CDR1 and CDR2 from the germline V gene are SQVTM and ANQGSEA. V lost 8 bases to trimming and J lost 3 bases, with 14 bases between them. The CDR3 nucleotides read TGCAGCTCCCGGGACCGCCACTACGAGCAGTACTTC. This gives the protein CSSRDRHYEQYF.

The rearrangement joins TRBV12-5 to TRBJ2-3, with 10 bases that match TRBD2. Per the germline V gene, CDR1 is LGHNT and CDR2 is FRNRAP. CDR3 length equals 18 residues. The junction had 9 bases not matched to a gene; V was cut back by 1 base and J by 2 bases. CDR3 sequence (DNA): TGTGCTAGTGGTTTGGACCGGCCAGCGGGGGGGAACACAGATACGCAGTATTTT. As protein: CASGLDRPAGGNTDTQYF.

In this sample, this clonotype turned up many times. CDR3 sequence (DNA): TGTGCCAGCTCACCACTTAGCGGGAGCGCCTACAATGAGCAGTTCTTC. This sequence encodes CASSPLSGSAYNEQFF. The chain recombines TRBV18 with TRBJ2-1; 9 bases are shared with TRBD2. V lost 1 base and J lost 2; bases outside the gene matches: 3. Germline CDR1 reads KGHSH; CDR2 reads LQKENI. The CDR3 has 16 amino acids.

The chain combines TRBV20-1 with TRBJ2-3; 7 positions agree with TRBD2. This CDR3 has 14 amino acids. Germline CDR1 reads DFQATT; CDR2 reads SNEGSKA (reference sequence). The V and J ends lost 3 bases and 2 bases, in that order; junction bases with no gene match: 5. CDR3 protein: CSASWGGITDTQYF. CDR3 sequence (DNA): TGCAGTGCTAGCTGGGGGGGGATCACAGATACGCAGTATTTT.

This clonotype was detected a few times. The V gene is TRBV6-5, the J gene TRBJ1-4, with TRBD1 matching over 7 bases. J gave up 7 bases and V 4 bases, and 9 bases lay outside the gene matches. CDR1 and CDR2 (germline): MNHEY, SVGAGI. The CDR3 is 15 residues long. CDR3 coding DNA: TGTGCCAGCAGTTCTTTAGGGGGCTTCGGTGAAAAACTGTTTTTT. It is translated as CASSSLGGFGEKLFF.

This clonotype was recorded many times. The chain has TRBV7-9 and TRBJ2-1; 9 bases agree with TRBD2. The V gene end was trimmed by 1 base and the J gene end by 6 bases; junction bases not matched to a gene: 4. This CDR3 spans 15 amino acids. Germline V gene sequence: CDR1 SEHNR, CDR2 FQNEAQ (reference sequence). The DNA of the CDR3 is TGTGCCAGCAGCTTAGTAGCTAGCGGGATCAATGAGCAGTTCTTC. This translates into CASSLVASGINEQFF.

Many counts were recorded for this clonotype. The gene calls are TRBV4-3 and TRBJ1-6; D is uncertain. The CDR3 is made up of 15 amino acids. Germline loops: CDR1 LGHNA, CDR2 YSLEER. The V end lost 3 bases, the J end lost 7 bases, and 13 bases lay between the germline ends. CDR3 loop: CASSQNGPDNSPLHF. DNA for the CDR3: TGCGCCAGCAGCCAGAACGGGCCTGACAATTCACCCCTCCACTTT.